One T cell receptor beta chain is described in this entry. The data are from a study of blood T cell repertoires in COVID-19. Study summary: The United States, Italy and Spain supplied acute and convalescent COVID-19 samples. Sample material is recorded as cDNA or gDNA derived from T cells, B-cell-depleted T cells, or PBMCs.

In the original workflow: For nucleated cells, counts were estimated from reference gene primer amplification. The assay was immunoSEQ multiplex PCR, and TCRdb's table has in-frame clones only and misses some. From that table come the V and J calls and clone size; the DNA was used to work out D and trimming. Here the sample spans some 200,000 clones, around 90% being singletons. The TCR sequence derives from a man in his 60s with active or convalescent COVID-19. Sequencing was performed on peripheral blood.

CDR3 amino acids: CASSRAGITDTQYF. The CDR3 nucleotides are TGTGCCAGCAGCCGAGCAGGAATCACAGATACGCAGTATTTT. V gene TRBV3-1 (or the pseudogene TRBV3-2) combines with J gene TRBJ2-3; D call uncertain. The germline V and J ends were trimmed by 4 bases and 2 bases, with 10 bases remaining between them. CDR3 size: 14 residues. CDR1 is LGHDT, CDR2 YNNKEL, per germline (reference sequence).